The present entry profiles one T cell receptor (beta chain) with its context. Its matching antigen is unknown. A much larger clone lies one base from this, so it may be a read error. Because the CDR3's place on the DNA is in doubt, the DNA is left out and the CDR3 is given as listed by TCRdb. Germline values: CDR1 LGHNA, CDR2 YNFKEQ. With termini counted, the CDR3 has 13 amino acids. Built from TCR beta cDNA, the libraries had unique molecular identifiers in them. MiXCR was run by TCRdb on the PCR reads, yielding one entry per CDR3 protein. The sample consists of some 190,000 distinct CDR3 sequences, 29% of them appearing once. This entry is derived from a study of post-analysis software for immune sequencing data. About the research overall: Included courses were relapsing-remitting and secondary progressive multiple sclerosis; progressive-relapsing multiple sclerosis was also included.

Notes on the study in general: Patients showed TRBV5-6, TRBV5-1 and TRBV20-1 among five TRBV segments more frequent than in controls. Controls significantly exceeded multiple sclerosis patients in normalized Chao1 diversity.

The chain couples TRBV4-2 to TRBJ2-1; TRBD2 is the table's D call, not checked against the DNA. Material: blood. The clonotype originates from a girl aged 2-17 years with multiple sclerosis. The CDR3 reads CASSQVASGSGFF.